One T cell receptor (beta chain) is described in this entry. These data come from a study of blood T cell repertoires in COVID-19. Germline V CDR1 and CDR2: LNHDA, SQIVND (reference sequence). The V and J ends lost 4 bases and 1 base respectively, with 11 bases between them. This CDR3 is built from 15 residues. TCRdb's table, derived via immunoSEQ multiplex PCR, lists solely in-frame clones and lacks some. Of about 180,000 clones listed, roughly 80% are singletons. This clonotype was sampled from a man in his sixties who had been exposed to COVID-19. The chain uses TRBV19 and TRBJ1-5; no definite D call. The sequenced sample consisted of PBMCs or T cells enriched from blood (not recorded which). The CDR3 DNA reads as TGTGCCAGTAGTACCGCCGGGAGAAGCAATCAGCCCCAGCATTTT. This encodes CASSTAGRSNQPQHF. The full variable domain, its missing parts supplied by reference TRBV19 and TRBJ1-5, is DGGITQSPKYLFRKEGQNVTLSCEQNLNHDAMYWYRQDPGQGLRLIYYSQIVNDFQKGDIAEGYSVSREKKESFPLTVTSAQKNPTAFYLCASSTAGRSNQPQHFGDGTRLSIL.